This TCR beta chain was identified in a study of blood T cell repertoires in COVID-19. About the research overall: Sources were T cells, B-cell-depleted T cells, or PBMCs; the material itself was cDNA or gDNA.

Germline V CDR1 and CDR2: MDHEN, SYDVKM. This CDR3 spans 15 amino acids. J lost 1 base, V lost 5 bases, and 7 bases had no gene match. Original handling: Reference gene primers were amplified, and this amplification served to estimate nucleated cell counts. TCRdb's copy holds only in-frame clones and misses some; the assay was immunoSEQ multiplex PCR. V and J calls and clone size are as listed in that table; D and trimming were resolved from the DNA. The table lists fewer than 130,000 clones, around 84% of them singletons. The sequenced material came from peripheral blood. The J gene is TRBJ1-1, the V gene TRBV28, with 7 bases lining up with TRBD1. The sequence derives from a human donor in a cohort sampled during active COVID-19. The CDR3 bases are TGTGCCAGCAGTACATCGGGACAGCCGAACACTGAAGCTTTCTTT. This codes for CASSTSGQPNTEAFF.